This note documents a single TCR beta chain sequence. Trimming removed 5 bases at V and 3 bases at J, with 12 bases between. Germline CDR1 SGHRS, CDR2 YFSETQ. The CDR3 runs to 13 residues. The authors reverse transcribed all of the isolated RNA, so sequencing captured expressed TCRB transcripts. The table came from immunoSEQ multiplex PCR; TCRdb's copy has only in-frame clones and leaves some out. The data contain 250,000 to 300,000 clones, under 8.5% of them singletons. The sample comes from a study of beta chain features in type 1 diabetes. This TCR derives from a woman aged 18-29 years in good health. The chain joins TRBV5-1 to TRBJ2-7; D not certain. Material: central memory CD4+ T cells from blood. CDR3 protein: CASSLSVDYEQYF. The CDR3 region has the DNA TGCGCCAGCAGTCTCTCTGTGGACTACGAGCAGTACTTC.